These T cell receptor beta chains were read from a single sample in a study of early T cells in non-severe SARS-CoV-2 infection. Each CDR3 protein is one row after TCRdb ran MiXCR on the 5' RACE reads. The table includes roughly 80,000 distinct CDR3 sequences, approximately 15% detected once. The sample was whole blood. The source of these receptors is an adult who was a healthcare worker with PCR-confirmed SARS-CoV-2 infection or an uninfected control (not recorded which). Each CDR3 is given with its conserved first and last residue. A D gene is named only where the DNA matches it firmly. Clone size is shown for a subset of rows, as once, few, many or a class of expanded clone.

j_call | clone_size | d_call | v_call | cdr3_length | cdr3_nt | cdr3_aa
TRBJ2-3 | - | - | TRBV12-5 | 13 | TGTGCTAGCCTTCGCGGGAGCACAGATACGCAGTATTTT | CASLRGSTDTQYF
TRBJ2-1 | - | TRBD1 | TRBV28 | 16 | TGTGCCAGTCCGCCTCCCACCGGGACAGGTGGTAATGAGCAGTTCTTC | CASPPPTGTGGNEQFF
TRBJ2-3 | many | - | TRBV7-9 | 16 | TGTGCCAGCAGCCCCCCGCGGGACCTTAGGAGAGATACGCAGTATTTT | CASSPPRDLRRDTQYF
TRBJ2-2 | many | - | TRBV7-7 | 13 | TGTGCTCGTCCGCTCCGGAACACCGGGGAGCTGTTTTTT | CARPLRNTGELFF
TRBJ2-6 | few | TRBD1 | TRBV10-1 | 15 | TGCGCCACCCGGGACAGGGGTGCCGGGGCCAACGTCCTGACTTTC | CATRDRGAGANVLTF
TRBJ2-3 | - | - | TRBV6-5 | 16 | TGTGCCAGCAGTTACTCGCTAGGGCCGACGGTAAATACGCAGTATTTT | CASSYSLGPTVNTQYF
TRBJ2-5 | once | - | TRBV12-3/TRBV12-4 | 15 | TGTGCCAGCAGTTTATCTCTGGGGCGCCAAGAGACCCAGTACTTC | CASSLSLGRQETQYF
TRBJ1-2 | - | TRBD1 | TRBV5-5 | 13 | TGTGCCAGCAGTTCCGGGACAGGGAACGGCTACACCTTC | CASSSGTGNGYTF
TRBJ2-1 | - | TRBD2 | TRBV11-1 | 14 | TGTGCCAGCACTGCCGGGGGGGCGCACCATGAGCAGTTCTTC | CASTAGGAHHEQFF
TRBJ1-6 | - | - | TRBV6-5 | 16 | TGTGCCAGCAGTTACTCGAAAGGGGCAAATAATTCACCCCTCCACTTT | CASSYSKGANNSPLHF
TRBJ1-1 | few | - | TRBV18 | 13 | TGTGCCAGCTCACCCTCCAGGGGCACTGAAGCTTTCTTT | CASSPSRGTEAFF
TRBJ2-1 | - | - | TRBV30 | 13 | TGTGCCTGGAGTGTATTCAAGGTACATGAGCAGTTCTTC | CAWSVFKVHEQFF
TRBJ2-1 | few | TRBD2 | TRBV20-1 | 13 | TGCAGTGCCCAGCGGGACTTATACAATGAGCAGTTCTTC | CSAQRDLYNEQFF
TRBJ1-1 | few | - | TRBV6-5 | 13 | TGTGCCAGCAGTCTACTCCGTCGGACTGAAGCTTTCTTT | CASSLLRRTEAFF
TRBJ1-1 | many | - | TRBV2 | 13 | TGTGCCAGCTACCATAAGGGGATCGCTGAAGCTTTCTTT | CASYHKGIAEAFF
TRBJ1-4 | - | - | TRBV6-6 | 16 | TGTGCCAGCAGTCCCCGTGGGGGTCCCACAAGGGAAAAACTGTTTTTT | CASSPRGGPTREKLFF
TRBJ2-5 | - | TRBD1 | TRBV11-2 | 13 | TGTGCCAGCAGCCCGGGGACAGCTGAGACCCAGTACTTC | CASSPGTAETQYF
TRBJ2-7 | - | - | TRBV13 | 17 | TGTGCCAGCAGCCCCAGAGTCGTAGAGGGCCGATACTACGAGCAGTACTTC | CASSPRVVEGRYYEQYF
TRBJ1-1 | few | - | TRBV2 | 16 | TGTGCCAGCAGACCACAGGCAGGCAGGGGGAACACTGAAGCTTTCTTT | CASRPQAGRGNTEAFF
TRBJ1-1 | many | - | TRBV3-1 | 14 | TGTGCCAGCAGCCTAGGACAGTTCCCAGCTGAAGCTTTCTTT | CASSLGQFPAEAFF
TRBJ2-2 | few | TRBD2 | TRBV24-1 | 18 | TGTGCCACCAGTGATTTGTATGGCGGGGGGAGAAACACCGGGGAGCTGTTTTTT | CATSDLYGGGRNTGELFF